This T cell receptor beta chain was recorded in a study of beta chain features in type 1 diabetes. The CDR3 totals 11 residues. Looked up from germline, CDR1 is SGHRS and CDR2 is YFSETQ. V dropped 7 bases and J dropped 1 base, with 5 bases sitting between them. Sorting based on CD45RO/CCR7/CD25/CD127/CD95/CD27 separated CD4+ naive, central memory, regulatory and stem cell-like memory cells. The whole isolated RNA underwent reverse transcription, so sequencing captured expressed TCRB transcripts. Sequencing was performed with immunoSEQ multiplex PCR; in TCRdb, only in-frame clones are kept and a portion is missing. This table has under 800,000 clones, roughly 16% appearing once.

The receptor was derived from a man younger than 35 in good health. The V gene is TRBV5-1, the J gene TRBJ2-5; no reliable D call. Sequencing used naive CD4+ T cells from blood. Here the CDR3 DNA reads TGCGCCAGCGGAACCCAAGAGACCCAGTACTTC. Protein: CASGTQETQYF.